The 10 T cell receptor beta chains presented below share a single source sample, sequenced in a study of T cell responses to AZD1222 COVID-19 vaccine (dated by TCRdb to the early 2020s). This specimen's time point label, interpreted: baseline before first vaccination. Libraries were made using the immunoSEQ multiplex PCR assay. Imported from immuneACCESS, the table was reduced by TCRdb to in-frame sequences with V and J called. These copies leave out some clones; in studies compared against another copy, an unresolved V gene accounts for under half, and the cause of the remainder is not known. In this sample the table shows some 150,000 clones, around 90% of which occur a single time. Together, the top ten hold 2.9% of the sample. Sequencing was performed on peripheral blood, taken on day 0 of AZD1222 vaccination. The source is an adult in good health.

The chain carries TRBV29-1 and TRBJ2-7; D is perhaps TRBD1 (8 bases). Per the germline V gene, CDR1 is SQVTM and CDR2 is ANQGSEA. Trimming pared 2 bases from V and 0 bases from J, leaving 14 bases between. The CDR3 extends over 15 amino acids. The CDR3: CSVELADRASYEQYF. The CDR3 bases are TGCAGCGTTGAACTAGCGGACAGGGCCTCCTACGAGCAGTACTTC.

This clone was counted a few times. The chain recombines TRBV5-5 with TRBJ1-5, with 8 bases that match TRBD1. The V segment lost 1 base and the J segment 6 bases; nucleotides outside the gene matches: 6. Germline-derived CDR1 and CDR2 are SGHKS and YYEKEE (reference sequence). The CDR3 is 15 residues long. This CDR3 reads CASSLTGGRGQPQHF. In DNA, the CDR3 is TGTGCCAGCAGCTTGACAGGGGGACGTGGTCAGCCCCAGCATTTT. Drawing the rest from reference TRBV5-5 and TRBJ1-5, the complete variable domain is DAGVTQSPTHLIKTRGQQVTLRCSPISGHKSVSWYQQVLGQGPQFIFQYYEKEERGRGNFPDRFSARQFPNYSSELNVNALLLGDSALYLCASSLTGGRGQPQHFGDGTRLSIL.

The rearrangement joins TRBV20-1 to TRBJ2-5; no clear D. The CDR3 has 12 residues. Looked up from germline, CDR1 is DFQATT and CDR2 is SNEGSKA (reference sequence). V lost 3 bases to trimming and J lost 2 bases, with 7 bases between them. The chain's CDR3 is CSASLVQETQYF. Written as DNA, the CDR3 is TGCAGTGCTAGTCTGGTACAAGAGACCCAGTACTTC.

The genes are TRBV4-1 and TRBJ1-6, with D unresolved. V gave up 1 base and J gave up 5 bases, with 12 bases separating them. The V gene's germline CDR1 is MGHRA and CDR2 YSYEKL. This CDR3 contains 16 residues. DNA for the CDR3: TGCGCCAGCAGCCAAGCAGCGCTGCCGGATAATTCACCCCTCCACTTT. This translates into CASSQAALPDNSPLHF.

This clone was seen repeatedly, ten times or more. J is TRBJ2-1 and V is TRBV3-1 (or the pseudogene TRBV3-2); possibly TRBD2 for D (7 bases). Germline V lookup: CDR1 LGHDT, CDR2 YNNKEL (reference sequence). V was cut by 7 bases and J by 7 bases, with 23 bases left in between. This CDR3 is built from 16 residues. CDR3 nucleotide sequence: TGTGCCAGCAAAAGGGGGAGGGCAGCCCTGGGTAATGAGCAGTTCTTC. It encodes CASKRGRAALGNEQFF.

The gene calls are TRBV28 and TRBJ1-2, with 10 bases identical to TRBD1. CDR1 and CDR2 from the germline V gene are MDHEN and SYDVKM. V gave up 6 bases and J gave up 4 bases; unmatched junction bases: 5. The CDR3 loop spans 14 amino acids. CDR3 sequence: CASRGTGEGYGYTF. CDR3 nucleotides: TGTGCCAGCAGAGGGACAGGGGAGGGCTATGGCTACACCTTC.

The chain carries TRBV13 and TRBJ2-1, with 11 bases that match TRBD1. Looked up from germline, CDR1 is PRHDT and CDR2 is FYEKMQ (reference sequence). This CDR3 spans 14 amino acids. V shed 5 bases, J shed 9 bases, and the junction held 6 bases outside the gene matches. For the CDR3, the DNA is TGTGCCAGCAGCCTCGGGACAGGGGGTATTGAGCAGTTCTTC. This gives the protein CASSLGTGGIEQFF.

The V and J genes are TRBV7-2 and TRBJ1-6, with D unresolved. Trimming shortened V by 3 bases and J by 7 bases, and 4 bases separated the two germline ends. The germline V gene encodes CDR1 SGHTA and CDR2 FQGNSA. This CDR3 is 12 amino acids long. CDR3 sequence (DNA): TGTGCCAGCAGCTTTACCAATTCACCCCTCCACTTT. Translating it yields CASSFTNSPLHF.

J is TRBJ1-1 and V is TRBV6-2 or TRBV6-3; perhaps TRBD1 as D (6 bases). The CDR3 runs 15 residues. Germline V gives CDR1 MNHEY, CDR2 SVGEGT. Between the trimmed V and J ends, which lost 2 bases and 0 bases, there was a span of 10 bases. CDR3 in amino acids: CASSYRQGMNTEAFF. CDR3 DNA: TGTGCCAGCAGTTACCGCCAGGGGATGAACACTGAAGCTTTCTTT.

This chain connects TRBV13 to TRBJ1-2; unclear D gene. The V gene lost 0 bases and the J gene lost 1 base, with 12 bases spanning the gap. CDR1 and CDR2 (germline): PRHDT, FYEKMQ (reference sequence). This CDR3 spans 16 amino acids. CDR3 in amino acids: CASSLGLAALNYGYTF. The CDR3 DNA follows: TGTGCCAGCAGCTTAGGCCTCGCTGCTCTTAACTATGGCTACACCTTC. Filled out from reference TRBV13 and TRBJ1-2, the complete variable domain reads AAGVIQSPRHLIKEKRETATLKCYPIPRHDTVYWYQQGPGQDPQFLISFYEKMQSDKGSIPDRFSAQQFSDYHSELNMSSLELGDSALYFCASSLGLAALNYGYTFGSGTRLTVV.